The 21 T cell receptor beta chains given below trace back to one sample, sequenced in a study of cytomegalovirus exposure and HLA in healthy donors. Sequencing used immunoSEQ multiplex PCR; TCRdb keeps in-frame clones, though not all of them. In the table there are roughly 120,000 clones, more than 70% of which are singletons. The sequenced sample was PBMCs. These receptors came from a man aged 18-30 years in good health and CMV-seronegative.

The chain carries TRBV10-3 and TRBJ1-1, with TRBD1 matching 9 bases. The germline V gene encodes CDR1 ENHRY and CDR2 SYGVKD. With 5 bases clipped from V and 8 bases from J, the junction kept 3 bases outside the gene matches. There are 12 residues in the CDR3. The CDR3 region has the DNA TGTGCCATCAGTCCAACAGGGGGCGAAGCTTTCTTT. It translates to CAISPTGGEAFF.

The chain carries TRBV2 and TRBJ2-1; 8 bases line up with TRBD2. The CDR3 runs 14 residues. Germline assignment: CDR1 SNHLY and CDR2 FYNNEI. The trim removed 8 bases at V and 6 bases at J, leaving 9 bases unmatched. The chain's CDR3 is CASLRGGQGNEQFF. CDR3 sequence (DNA): TGTGCCAGCCTTCGGGGGGGCCAGGGCAATGAGCAGTTCTTC.

J is TRBJ1-5 and V is TRBV19, with 8 bases lining up with TRBD1. V lost 4 bases and J lost 2; bases outside the gene matches: 7. CDR3 length equals 16 residues. CDR1 and CDR2 (germline): LNHDA, SQIVND (reference sequence). CDR3 DNA sequence: TGTGCCAGTAGTACAACAGGGGGGTCGGGCAATCAGCCCCAGCATTTT. Translating gives CASSTTGGSGNQPQHF.

DNA of the CDR3: TGTGCCAGCAGTATCGAGTGGGGCCGAATCGCCGAGCAGTACTTC. The encoded protein is CASSIEWGRIAEQYF. The chain recombines TRBV6-5 with TRBJ2-7; perhaps TRBD1 as D (5 bases). There are 15 residues in the CDR3. The germline V and J ends were trimmed by 5 bases and 6 bases, with 20 bases remaining between them. Looked up from germline, CDR1 is MNHEY and CDR2 is SVGAGI.

The chain combines TRBV28 with TRBJ2-7, with D possibly being TRBD1 (5 bases). The CDR3 extends over 12 amino acids. Trimming cost V 5 bases and J 2 bases, with 7 bases left between them. Germline CDR1 is MDHEN and CDR2 is SYDVKM. The CDR3 here is CASSQQAYEQYF. CDR3 nucleotides: TGTGCCAGCAGTCAACAGGCCTACGAGCAGTACTTC.

This chain uses TRBV30 with TRBJ2-5; 8 nucleotides align to TRBD1. The CDR3 consists of 14 residues. J gave up 2 bases and V 1 base, and 3 bases lay outside the gene matches. In germline, CDR1 is GTSNPN, CDR2 SVGIG (reference sequence). For the CDR3, the DNA is TGTGCCTGGAGTGATGACAGGGGACAAGAGACCCAGTACTTC. It yields the protein CAWSDDRGQETQYF.

This clone was seen only a few times. The V gene is TRBV5-4, the J gene TRBJ1-5, with 7 bases that match TRBD1. Germline CDR1 is SGHNT and CDR2 is YYREEE (reference sequence). The V gene end was trimmed by 2 bases and the J gene end by 16 bases; junction bases not matched to a gene: 9. The CDR3 has 12 residues. The chain's CDR3 is CASSFDRENEHF. The CDR3 coding sequence is TGTGCCAGCAGCTTCGACAGGGAGAATGAACATTTT. The whole variable domain, filled in from reference TRBV5-4 and TRBJ1-5, reads ETGVTQSPTHLIKTRGQQVTLRCSSQSGHNTVSWYQQALGQGPQFIFQYYREEENGRGNFPPRFSGLQFPNYSSELNVNALELDDSALYLCASSFDRENEHFGDGTRLSIL.

In this sample, this clone turned up a few times. Other DNA sequences within the sample encode an identical CDR3. The J gene is TRBJ1-5, the V gene TRBV6-1; D remains ambiguous. Deletions cut 7 bases from V and 4 bases from J, with 8 bases between. CDR3 length: 12 residues. CDR1 and CDR2 from the germline V gene are MNHNS and SASEGT. The CDR3 region has the DNA TGTGCCAGCAAGTCGGGTAATCAGCCCCAGCATTTT. Encoded protein: CASKSGNQPQHF.

CDR3: CASYGPTDRSGRAGEYEQYF. As DNA, the CDR3 is TGTGCCAGCTATGGACCCACGGATCGTAGCGGGAGGGCCGGCGAGTACGAGCAGTACTTC. V and J are TRBV19 and TRBJ2-7; TRBD2 matches at 11 bases. The CDR3 contains 20 residues. V lost 9 bases and J lost 4; bases outside the gene matches: 26. The germline CDR1 and CDR2 sequences are LNHDA and SQIVND (reference sequence).

This chain connects TRBV2 to TRBJ2-7; 10 bases are shared with TRBD1. CDR3 length: 14 residues. Losses at the gene ends were 6 bases for V and 7 bases for J; bases not matched to a gene: 9. Germline values: CDR1 SNHLY, CDR2 FYNNEI. This chain's CDR3 is CASSAGTGVGEQYF. For the CDR3, the DNA is TGTGCCAGCAGCGCCGGGACAGGGGTAGGAGAGCAGTACTTC.

The gene calls are TRBV6-5 and TRBJ2-3; TRBD1 agrees at 10 bases. V was pared by 6 bases and J by 5 bases, with 8 bases of the junction left unmatched. The CDR3 is made up of 15 amino acids. In germline, CDR1 is MNHEY, CDR2 SVGAGI. CDR3 nucleotides: TGTGCCAGCAGCCGTCGGAGGACAGGGGGAGATACGCAGTATTTT. It encodes CASSRRRTGGDTQYF.

The chain employs TRBV7-8 and TRBJ1-3; D not resolved. Trimming pared 3 bases from V and 4 bases from J, leaving 13 bases between. CDR3 size: 15 residues. Germline V gene lookup returns CDR1 SGHVS and CDR2 FQNEAQ. The CDR3 spells CASSLASGVGNTIYF. For the CDR3, the DNA is TGTGCCAGCAGCTTGGCGTCGGGAGTCGGAAACACCATATATTTT.

This chain joins TRBV25-1 and TRBJ2-7; 11 bases are a match to TRBD2. The germline gives CDR1 MGHDK, CDR2 SYGVNS. The trim removed 10 bases at V and 6 bases at J, leaving 11 bases unmatched. The CDR3 contains 14 residues. The CDR3 loop reads CATGLAGTRGEQYF. CDR3 coding DNA: TGTGCCACCGGACTAGCGGGCACCCGGGGCGAGCAGTACTTC.

The chain joins TRBV5-1 to TRBJ2-5; 7 bases align to TRBD1. V gave up 3 bases and J gave up 5 bases; unmatched junction bases: 7. This CDR3 region has 14 residues. The germline gives CDR1 SGHRS, CDR2 YFSETQ. The CDR3 loop is CASSSTGVRETQYF. CDR3 DNA: TGCGCCAGCAGCTCAACAGGGGTCCGGGAGACCCAGTACTTC. Full variable domain (missing parts from reference TRBV5-1 and TRBJ2-5): KAGVTQTPRYLIKTRGQQVTLSCSPISGHRSVSWYQQTPGQGLQFLFEYFSETQRNKGNFPGRFSGRQFSNSRSEMNVSTLELGDSALYLCASSSTGVRETQYFGPGTRLLVL.

The chain joins TRBV10-2 to TRBJ2-7; the D gene is possibly TRBD2 (5 bases). Germline assignment: CDR1 WSHSY and CDR2 SAAADI. This CDR3 comprises 14 residues. Deletions cut 6 bases from V and 1 base from J, with 13 bases between. CDR3 in amino acids: CASRRYEGSYEQYF. CDR3 sequence (DNA): TGCGCCAGCAGAAGATACGAGGGATCCTACGAGCAGTACTTC.

In DNA, the CDR3 is TGTGCCAGCAGTGAGAAGGAGACAGCCCGTGAGTACTTC. Its translation is CASSEKETAREYF. The V and J genes are TRBV6-1 and TRBJ2-7, with a tentative D call TRBD1 (5 bases). Germline V gene data show CDR1 as MNHNS and CDR2 as SASEGT. The CDR3 loop spans 13 amino acids. V shed 3 bases and J shed 11 bases, with 17 bases lying between them.

In this sample, this clone turned up a few times. This chain connects TRBV6-5 to TRBJ2-7; TRBD1 is a possible D gene (5 bases). CDR3 size: 13 residues. The V gene lost 2 bases and the J gene lost 2 bases, with 7 bases spanning the gap. Germline V CDR1 and CDR2: MNHEY, SVGAGI. Written as DNA, the CDR3 is TGTGCCAGCAGTTACAGACAGACCTACGAGCAGTACTTC. Translating gives CASSYRQTYEQYF.

The CDR3 DNA reads as TGTGCCAGCAGCCCCTTCCCCAGGGGGCCGTCCTACGAGCAGTACTTC. It translates to CASSPFPRGPSYEQYF. The rearrangement links TRBV5-4 to TRBJ2-7; 8 bases fit TRBD1. The ends lost 4 bases at V and 1 base at J; junction bases unmatched: 10. The CDR3 spans 16 residues. Germline V gene data show CDR1 as SGHNT and CDR2 as YYREEE (reference sequence).

The chain uses TRBV5-1 and TRBJ1-1; D is perhaps TRBD1 (6 bases). The CDR3 spans 16 residues. The V gene's germline CDR1 is SGHRS and CDR2 YFSETQ. V lost 4 bases to trimming and J lost 0 bases, with 16 bases between them. CDR3 loop: CASSQGGQSLNTEAFF. In DNA, the CDR3 is TGCGCCAGCAGCCAAGGAGGACAGAGCCTGAACACTGAAGCTTTCTTT.

The chain is built from TRBV18 and TRBJ1-3; possible D gene TRBD1, 5 bases. The CDR3 is 16 amino acids. The germline gives CDR1 KGHSH, CDR2 LQKENI. The ends were cut back, 4 bases at V and 0 bases at J, with 13 bases in the middle. This CDR3 reads CASSRNQGNSGNTIYF. The CDR3 coding sequence is TGTGCCAGCTCACGAAACCAGGGAAACTCTGGAAACACCATATATTTT. Complete variable domain (other parts from reference TRBV18 and TRBJ1-3): NAGVMQNPRHLVRRRGQEARLRCSPMKGHSHVYWYRQLPEEGLKFMVYLQKENIIDESGMPKERFSAEFPKEGPSILRIQQVVRGDSAAYFCASSRNQGNSGNTIYFGEGSWLTVV.

V and J are TRBV5-4 and TRBJ1-6; D perhaps matches TRBD1 (5 bases). CDR3 length equals 14 residues. Per germline, CDR1 SGHNT and CDR2 YYREEE (reference sequence). The V end was cut by 4 bases, the J end by 8 bases, with 13 bases between. The CDR3 region is CASSLVGGDSPLHF. CDR3 sequence (DNA): TGTGCCAGCAGCCTGGTGGGGGGTGATTCACCCCTCCACTTT.